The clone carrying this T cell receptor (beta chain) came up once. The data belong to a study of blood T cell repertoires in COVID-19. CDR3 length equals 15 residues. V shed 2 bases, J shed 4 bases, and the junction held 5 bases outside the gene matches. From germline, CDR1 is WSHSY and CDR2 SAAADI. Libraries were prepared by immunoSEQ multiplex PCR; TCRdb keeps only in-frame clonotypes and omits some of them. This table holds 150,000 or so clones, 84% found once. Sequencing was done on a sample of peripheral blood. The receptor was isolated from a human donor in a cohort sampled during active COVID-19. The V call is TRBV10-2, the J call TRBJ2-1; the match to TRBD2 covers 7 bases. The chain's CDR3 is CASSEGLGVYNEQFF. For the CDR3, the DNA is TGCGCCAGCAGTGAGGGACTAGGGGTTTACAATGAGCAGTTCTTC.